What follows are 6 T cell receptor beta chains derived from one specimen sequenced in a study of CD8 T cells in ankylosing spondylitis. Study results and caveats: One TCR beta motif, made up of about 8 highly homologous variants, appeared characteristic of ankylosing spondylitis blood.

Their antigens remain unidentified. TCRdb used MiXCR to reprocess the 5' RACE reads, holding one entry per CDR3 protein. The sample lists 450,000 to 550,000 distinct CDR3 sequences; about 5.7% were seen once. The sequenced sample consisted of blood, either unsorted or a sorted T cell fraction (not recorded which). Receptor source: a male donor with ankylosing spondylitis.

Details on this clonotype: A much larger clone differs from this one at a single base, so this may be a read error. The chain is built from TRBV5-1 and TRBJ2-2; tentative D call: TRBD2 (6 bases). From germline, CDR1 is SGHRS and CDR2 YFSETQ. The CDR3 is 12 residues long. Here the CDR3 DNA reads TGCGCCAGCAGCGTCCCGGACGGGGGGCTGTTTTTT. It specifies CASSVPDGGLFF.

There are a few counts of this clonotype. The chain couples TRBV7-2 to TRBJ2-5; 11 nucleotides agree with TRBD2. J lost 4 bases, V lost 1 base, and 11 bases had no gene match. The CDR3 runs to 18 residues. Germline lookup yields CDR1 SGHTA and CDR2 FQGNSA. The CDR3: CASSLGLRSGGGRETQYF. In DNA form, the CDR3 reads TGTGCCAGCAGCTTAGGGCTGCGTAGCGGGGGGGGGCGAGAGACCCAGTACTTC.

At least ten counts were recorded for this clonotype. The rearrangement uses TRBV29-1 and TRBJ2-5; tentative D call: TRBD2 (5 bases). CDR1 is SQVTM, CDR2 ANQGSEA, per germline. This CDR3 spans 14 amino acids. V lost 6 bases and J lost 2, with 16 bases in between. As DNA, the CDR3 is TGCAGCGTGGAGCGGACGGTTGAACAAGAGACCCAGTACTTC. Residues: CSVERTVEQETQYF.

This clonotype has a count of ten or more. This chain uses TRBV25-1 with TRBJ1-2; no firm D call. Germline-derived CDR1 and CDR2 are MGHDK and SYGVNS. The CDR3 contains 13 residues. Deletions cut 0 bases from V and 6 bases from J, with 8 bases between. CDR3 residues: CASSEYGVNGYTF. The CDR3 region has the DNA TGTGCCAGCAGTGAATATGGAGTTAATGGCTACACCTTC.

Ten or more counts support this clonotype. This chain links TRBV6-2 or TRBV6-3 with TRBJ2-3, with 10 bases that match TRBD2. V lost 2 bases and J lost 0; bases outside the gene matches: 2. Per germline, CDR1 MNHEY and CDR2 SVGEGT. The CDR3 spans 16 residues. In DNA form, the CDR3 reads TGTGCCAGCAGTTACAGAGCGGGGGGGAGCACAGATACGCAGTATTTT. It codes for CASSYRAGGSTDTQYF.

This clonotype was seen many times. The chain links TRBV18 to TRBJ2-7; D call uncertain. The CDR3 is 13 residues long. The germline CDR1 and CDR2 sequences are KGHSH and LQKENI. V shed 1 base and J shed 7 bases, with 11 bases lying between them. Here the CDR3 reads CASSPRYLGEQYF. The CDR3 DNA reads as TGTGCCAGCTCACCACGATATTTAGGGGAGCAGTACTTC.